The 5 T cell receptor beta chains given below trace back to one sample, sequenced in a study of memory CD4+ T cells and cytomegalovirus serostatus (dated by TCRdb to between 2018 and 2021). A FACSAria II was used to sort memory CD4+ T cells, defined as single viable CD3+CD4+CD8-CD45RO+ cells. Receptor libraries were prepared by the immunoSEQ multiplex PCR assay. TCRdb's version of the immuneACCESS table is confined to in-frame rearrangements and falls short of the full clone set. An unresolved V gene accounts for under half of the shortfall where checked; the remainder is of unknown origin. Present in this sample are tens of thousands of clones, about 80% of which were seen just once. In total, the top ten clones hold 0.68% of the sample. The sequencing input was memory CD4+ T cells from blood. The source is an adult in good health and CMV-seronegative.

This clone was seen a few times. The rearrangement links TRBV4-3 to TRBJ1-2; TRBD1 agrees at 8 bases. CDR1 and CDR2 (germline): LGHNA, YSLEER. The CDR3 runs 13 residues. Unmatched junction bases numbered 2, after V lost 4 bases and J lost 4 bases. CDR3 bases: TGCGCCAGCAGCCCGACAGGGGTCTATGGCTACACCTTC. This sequence encodes CASSPTGVYGYTF.

The chain's CDR3 is CASSVGTAAGQPQHF. The CDR3 DNA follows: TGTGCCAGCAGCGTAGGGACAGCCGCAGGTCAGCCCCAGCATTTT. This chain joins TRBV9 and TRBJ1-5; D is perhaps TRBD1 (6 bases). The CDR3 sequence is 15 residues long. The germline V gene has CDR1 SGDLS and CDR2 YYNGEE. Trimming pared 0 bases from V and 6 bases from J, leaving 13 bases between.

The chain carries TRBV19 and TRBJ2-7; 9 nucleotides align to TRBD1. CDR1 and CDR2 from the germline V gene are LNHDA and SQIVND (reference sequence). CDR3 length equals 15 residues. The ends lost 3 bases at V and 4 bases at J; junction bases unmatched: 7. CDR3 nucleotide sequence: TGTGCCAGTAGTATCCTAGGACAGGGGATTTACGAGCAGTACTTC. Translated, it gives CASSILGQGIYEQYF. The full variable domain, its missing parts supplied by reference TRBV19 and TRBJ2-7, is DGGITQSPKYLFRKEGQNVTLSCEQNLNHDAMYWYRQDPGQGLRLIYYSQIVNDFQKGDIAEGYSVSREKKESFPLTVTSAQKNPTAFYLCASSILGQGIYEQYFGPGTRLTVT.

The chain is built from TRBV11-2 and TRBJ2-7; D not certain. Germline values: CDR1 SGHAT, CDR2 FQNNGV. Deletions cut 1 base from V and 0 bases from J, with 13 bases between. The CDR3 extends over 16 amino acids. The CDR3 DNA reads TGTGCCAGCAGCTTAGGTGGGGATTGGGGCTCCTACGAGCAGTACTTC. The encoded protein is CASSLGGDWGSYEQYF.

The chain couples TRBV10-3 to TRBJ1-5, with D maybe TRBD1 (6 bases). V was pared by 10 bases and J by 7 bases, with 20 bases between. The germline V gene has CDR1 ENHRY and CDR2 SYGVKD. The CDR3 length is 14 residues. DNA of the CDR3: TGTGCCACAGGTGGGCAGGGGCCGGAACAGCCCCAGCATTTT. This sequence encodes CATGGQGPEQPQHF.